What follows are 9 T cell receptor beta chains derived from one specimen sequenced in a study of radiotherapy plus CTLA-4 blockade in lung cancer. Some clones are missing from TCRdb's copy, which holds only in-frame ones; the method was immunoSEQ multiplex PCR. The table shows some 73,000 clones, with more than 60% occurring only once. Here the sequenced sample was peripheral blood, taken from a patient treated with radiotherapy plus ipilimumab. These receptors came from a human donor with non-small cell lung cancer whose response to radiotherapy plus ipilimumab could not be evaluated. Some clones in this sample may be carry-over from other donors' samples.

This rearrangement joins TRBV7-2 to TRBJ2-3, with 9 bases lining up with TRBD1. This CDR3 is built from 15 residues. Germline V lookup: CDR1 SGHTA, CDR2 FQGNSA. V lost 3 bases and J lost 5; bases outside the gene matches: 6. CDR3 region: CASSFSGTGIDTQYF. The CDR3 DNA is TGTGCCAGCAGCTTCTCCGGGACAGGGATAGATACGCAGTATTTT.

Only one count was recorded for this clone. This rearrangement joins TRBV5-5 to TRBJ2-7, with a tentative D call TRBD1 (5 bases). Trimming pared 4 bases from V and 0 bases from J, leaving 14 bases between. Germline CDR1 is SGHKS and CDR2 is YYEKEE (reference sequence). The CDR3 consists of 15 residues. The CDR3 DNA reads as TGTGCCAGCAGCACTGGGGCCACCAGCTCCTACGAGCAGTACTTC. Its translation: CASSTGATSSYEQYF.

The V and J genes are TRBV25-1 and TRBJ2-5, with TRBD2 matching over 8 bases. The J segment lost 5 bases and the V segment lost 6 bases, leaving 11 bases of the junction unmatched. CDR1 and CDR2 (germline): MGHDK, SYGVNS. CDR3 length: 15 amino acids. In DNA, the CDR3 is TGTGCCAGCAGCGAGCCGGGGGGGCCTGGCGAGACCCAGTACTTC. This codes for CASSEPGGPGETQYF.

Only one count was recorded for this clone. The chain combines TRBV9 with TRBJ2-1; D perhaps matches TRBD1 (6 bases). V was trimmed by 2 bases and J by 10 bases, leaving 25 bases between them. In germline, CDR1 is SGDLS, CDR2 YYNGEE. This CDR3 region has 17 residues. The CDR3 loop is CASSVFLGAQTMGEQFF. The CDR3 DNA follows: TGTGCCAGCAGCGTCTTTTTGGGGGCCCAAACCATGGGAGAGCAGTTCTTC. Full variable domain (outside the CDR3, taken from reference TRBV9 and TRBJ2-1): DSGVTQTPKHLITATGQRVTLRCSPRSGDLSVYWYQQSLDQGLQFLIQYYNGEERAKGNILERFSAQQFPDLHSELNLSSLELGDSALYFCASSVFLGAQTMGEQFFGPGTRLTVL.

In nucleotides, the CDR3 is TGTGCCAGCAGTGAAGTTCAGGGGGTAGAAAAACTGTTTTTT. This sequence encodes CASSEVQGVEKLFF. V and J are TRBV6-1 and TRBJ1-4; TRBD1 aligns across 7 bases. The CDR3 has 14 residues. J was trimmed by 8 bases and V by 1 base; bases with no gene match: 4. From germline, CDR1 is MNHNS and CDR2 SASEGT.

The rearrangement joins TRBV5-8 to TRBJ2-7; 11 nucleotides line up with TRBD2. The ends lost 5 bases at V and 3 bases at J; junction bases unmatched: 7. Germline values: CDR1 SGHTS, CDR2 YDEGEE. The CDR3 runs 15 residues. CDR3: CASRKLAGDDYEQYF. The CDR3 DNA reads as TGTGCCAGCAGAAAACTAGCGGGGGACGACTACGAGCAGTACTTC.

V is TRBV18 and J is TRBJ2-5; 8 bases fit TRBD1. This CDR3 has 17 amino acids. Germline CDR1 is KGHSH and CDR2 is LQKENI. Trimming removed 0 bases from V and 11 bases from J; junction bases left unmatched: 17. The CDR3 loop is CASSPPLSGQGKREQYF. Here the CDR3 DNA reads TGTGCCAGCTCACCACCTTTATCAGGACAGGGAAAAAGGGAGCAGTACTTC.

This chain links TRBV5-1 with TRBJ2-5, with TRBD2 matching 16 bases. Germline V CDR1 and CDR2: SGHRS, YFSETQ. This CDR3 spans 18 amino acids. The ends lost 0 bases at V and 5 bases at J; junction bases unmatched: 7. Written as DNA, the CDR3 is TGCGCCAGCAGCTTGGAGGGACTAGCGGGGGGGCCCCACGAGACCCAGTACTTC. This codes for CASSLEGLAGGPHETQYF.

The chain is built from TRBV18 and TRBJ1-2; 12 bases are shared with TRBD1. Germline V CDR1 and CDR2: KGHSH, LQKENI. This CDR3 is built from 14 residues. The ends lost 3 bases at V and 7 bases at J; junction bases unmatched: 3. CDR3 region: CASSPGQGAIGYTF. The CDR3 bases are TGTGCCAGCTCACCGGGACAGGGGGCAATTGGCTACACCTTC. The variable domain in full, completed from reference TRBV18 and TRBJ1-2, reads NAGVMQNPRHLVRRRGQEARLRCSPMKGHSHVYWYRQLPEEGLKFMVYLQKENIIDESGMPKERFSAEFPKEGPSILRIQQVVRGDSAAYFCASSPGQGAIGYTFGSGTRLTVV.